This entry is about one TCR beta chain. Antigen specificity is unknown. The record originates from a study of cytomegalovirus exposure and HLA in healthy donors. Study-level results: A missense variant in DCLRE1C was later tied to TCR beta V- and J-gene trimming. In an earlier analysis, in approximately 630 donors, most V segments appeared productive either ~87% or ~30% of the time.

Vbeta (60) and Jbeta (13) primers were used in the PCR. The method was immunoSEQ multiplex PCR; TCRdb's version includes in-frame clones alone and lacks a portion of them. The profile shows some 150,000 clones, approximately 80% of them singletons. Sequencing was performed on PBMCs. The source is a male donor in good health and CMV-seronegative.

The CDR3 loop is CSAKFSGEQFF. The CDR3 region has the DNA TGCAGTGCTAAGTTTTCGGGTGAGCAGTTCTTC. The genes are TRBV20-1 and TRBJ2-1; unclear D gene. Trimming removed 4 bases from V and 9 bases from J, with 10 bases in between. CDR3 length equals 11 residues. From germline, CDR1 is DFQATT and CDR2 SNEGSKA (reference sequence).